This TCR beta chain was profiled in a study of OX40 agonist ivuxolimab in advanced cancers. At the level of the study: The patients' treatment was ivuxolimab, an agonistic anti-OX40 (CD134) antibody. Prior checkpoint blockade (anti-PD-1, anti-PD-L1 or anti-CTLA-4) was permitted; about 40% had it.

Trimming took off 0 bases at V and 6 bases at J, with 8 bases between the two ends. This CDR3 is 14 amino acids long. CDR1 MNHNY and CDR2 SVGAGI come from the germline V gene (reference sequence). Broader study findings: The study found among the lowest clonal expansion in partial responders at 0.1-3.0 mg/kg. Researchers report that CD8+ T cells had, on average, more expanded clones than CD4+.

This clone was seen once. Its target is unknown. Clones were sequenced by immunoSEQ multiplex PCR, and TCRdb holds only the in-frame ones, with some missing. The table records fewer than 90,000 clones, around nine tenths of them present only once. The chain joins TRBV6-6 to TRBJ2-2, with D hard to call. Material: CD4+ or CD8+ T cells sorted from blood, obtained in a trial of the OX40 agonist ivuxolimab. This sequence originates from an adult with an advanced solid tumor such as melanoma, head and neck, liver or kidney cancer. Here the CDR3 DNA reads TGTGCCAGCAGTTACTCGATACCTGCCGGGGAGCTGTTTTTT. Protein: CASSYSIPAGELFF.